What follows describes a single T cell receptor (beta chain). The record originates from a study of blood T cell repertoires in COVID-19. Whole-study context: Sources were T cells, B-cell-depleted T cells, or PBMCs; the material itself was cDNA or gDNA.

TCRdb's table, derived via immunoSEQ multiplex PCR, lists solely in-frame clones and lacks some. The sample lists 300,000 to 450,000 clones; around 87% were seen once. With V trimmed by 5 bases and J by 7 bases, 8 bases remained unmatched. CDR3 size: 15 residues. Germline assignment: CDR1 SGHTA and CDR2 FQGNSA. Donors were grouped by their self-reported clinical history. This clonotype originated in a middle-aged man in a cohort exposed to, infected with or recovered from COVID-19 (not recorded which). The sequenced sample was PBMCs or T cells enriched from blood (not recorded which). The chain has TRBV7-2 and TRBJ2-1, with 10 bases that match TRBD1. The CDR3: CASSPQRDRGNEQFF. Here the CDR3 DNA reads TGTGCCAGCAGCCCCCAAAGGGACAGGGGTAATGAGCAGTTCTTC.